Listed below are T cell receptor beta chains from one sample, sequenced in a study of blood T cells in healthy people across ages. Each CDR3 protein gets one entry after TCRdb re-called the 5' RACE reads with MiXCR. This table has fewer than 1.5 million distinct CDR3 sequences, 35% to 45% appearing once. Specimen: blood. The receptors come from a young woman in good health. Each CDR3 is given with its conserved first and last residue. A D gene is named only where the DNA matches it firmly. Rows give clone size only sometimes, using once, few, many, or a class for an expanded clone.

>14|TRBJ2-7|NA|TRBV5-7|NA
TGTGCCAGCAGCTTGGGATCCACATTCTACGAGCAGTACTTC
CASSLGSTFYEQYF
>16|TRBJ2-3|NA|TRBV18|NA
TGTGCCAGCTCACCACGAAGCGGGTCCGGCACAGATACGCAGTATTTT
CASSPRSGSGTDTQYF
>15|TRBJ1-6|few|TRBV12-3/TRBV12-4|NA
TGTGCCAGCAGTTCCGGGACCGACCATAATTCACCCCTCCACTTT
CASSSGTDHNSPLHF
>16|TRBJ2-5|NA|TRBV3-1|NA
TGTGCCAGCAGCCCAGGGAATACGCCGTTCCAAGAGACCCAGTACTTC
CASSPGNTPFQETQYF
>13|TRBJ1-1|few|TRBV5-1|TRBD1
TGCGCCAGCAGTACAGGGGCCACCACTGAAGCTTTCTTT
CASSTGATTEAFF
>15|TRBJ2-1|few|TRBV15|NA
TGTGCCACCAGCTCCTCCTCAACCTCCTACAATGAGCAGTTCTTC
CATSSSSTSYNEQFF
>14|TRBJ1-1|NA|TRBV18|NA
TGTGCCAGCTCACCACCCAGGAGCCCGACTGAAGCTTTCTTT
CASSPPRSPTEAFF
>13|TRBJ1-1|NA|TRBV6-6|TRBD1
TGTGCCAGCAGTAGGGACAGGGGAGTAGAAGCTTTCTTT
CASSRDRGVEAFF
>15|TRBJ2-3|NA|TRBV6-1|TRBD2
TGTGCCAGCAGTGAGATTAGCGGGGGAGGAGATACGCAGTATTTT
CASSEISGGGDTQYF
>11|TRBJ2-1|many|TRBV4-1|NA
TGCGCCAGCAGCCAAGCAACGGAGCAGTTCTTC
CASSQATEQFF
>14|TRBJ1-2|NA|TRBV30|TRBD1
TGTGCCTGGAGTGCAACAGGGGGCGGGCCTGGCTACACCTTC
CAWSATGGGPGYTF
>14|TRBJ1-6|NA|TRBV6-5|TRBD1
TGTGCCAGCAGTTCGAGACAGGGGCGGACACCCCTCCACTTT
CASSSRQGRTPLHF
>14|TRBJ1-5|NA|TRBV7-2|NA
TGTGCCAGCAGCTTAGGCGAATGGTATCAGCCCCAGCATTTT
CASSLGEWYQPQHF